These 18 T cell receptor beta chains originate from one sample sequenced in a study of tumor-infiltrating lymphocytes in primary liver carcinoma. A primer in the constant region served to generate TCR beta cDNA from approximately 450 ng of total RNA. Nested multiplex PCR, run for three rounds with slightly modified ARM-PCR, yielded TCR beta libraries. Use of TRBV1-TRBV30 forward primers with a C-beta reverse primer characterized the first two PCR rounds, which lasted about 9 cycles each. TCRdb ran MiXCR on the multiplex PCR reads and lists one entry per CDR3 protein. Of about 200,000 distinct CDR3 sequences listed, about two thirds are singletons. The source of the blood RNA was unsorted whole blood, and germline DNA was extracted as well. Sequences were obtained from peripheral blood. These receptors originate from a woman aged 55-75 years with primary liver carcinoma and hepatitis B virus infection.

This chain joins TRBV11-2 and TRBJ2-1; D unclear. Looked up from germline, CDR1 is SGHAT and CDR2 is FQNNGV. The V end lost 5 bases, the J end lost 0 bases, and 17 bases lay between the germline ends. The CDR3 spans 17 residues. The CDR3 reads CASSGRSCASSYNEQFF. The CDR3 DNA follows: TGTGCCAGCAGCGGACGAAGTTGCGCCAGCTCCTACAATGAGCAGTTCTTC.

The V and J genes are TRBV11-2 and TRBJ2-5; D not certain. V dropped 8 bases and J dropped 10 bases, with 20 bases sitting between them. This CDR3 is built from 13 residues. Per germline, CDR1 SGHAT and CDR2 FQNNGV. The CDR3 sequence: CASGSTTQEVQYF. CDR3 nucleotide sequence: TGTGCCAGCGGCTCGACAACACAAGAGGTCCAGTACTTC.

Turning to this clonotype: Being one base from a much bigger clone, this may be a read error. The V and J genes are TRBV4-1 and TRBJ2-4; 8 bases are a match to TRBD2. This CDR3 has 17 residues. Germline values: CDR1 MGHRA, CDR2 YSYEKL. This CDR3 reads CTSSQPRAGEGKNIQYF. CDR3 nucleotides: TGCACCAGCAGCCAGCCGCGAGCGGGAGAGGGCAAAAACATTCAGTACTTC.

Concerning this clonotype itself: A much larger clone sits a single nucleotide away, making a read error possible. The J gene is TRBJ2-1, the V gene TRBV10-2; unclear D gene. Germline CDR1 is WSHSY and CDR2 is SAAADI. Trimming took off 6 bases at V and 10 bases at J, with 13 bases between the two ends. CDR3 length equals 12 residues. In DNA form, the CDR3 reads TGCGCCAGCAGGATGCAGCTCCGGGAGCAGTTCTTC. Amino acids: CASRMQLREQFF.

Of note for this clonotype: Because the CDR3's place on the DNA is in doubt, the DNA is left out and the CDR3 is given as listed by TCRdb. This rearrangement joins TRBV11-3 to TRBJ2-1; the table calls TRBD1, which could not be checked here. The CDR3 numbers 16 amino acids, ends counted. Germline V gene sequence: CDR1 SGHNT, CDR2 YENEEA. CDR3 region: CASSWGKGTGYNELFF.

This clonotype was recorded at least ten times. The rearrangement joins TRBV6-5 to TRBJ1-1, with D maybe TRBD1 (5 bases). Trimming stripped 2 bases from V and 1 base from J, with 8 bases between. Germline CDR1 is MNHEY and CDR2 is SVGAGI. The CDR3 runs to 14 residues. The CDR3 bases are TGTGCCAGCAGTTACGGGGGGGAGAACACTGAAGCTTTCTTT. This sequence encodes CASSYGGENTEAFF.

Regarding this clonotype: A much bigger clone sits one base away, suggesting this may be a read error. V is TRBV28 and J is TRBJ1-2; 7 positions agree with TRBD1. This CDR3 has 12 amino acids. The germline CDR1 and CDR2 sequences are MDHEN and SYDVKM. The junction had 3 bases not matched to a gene; V was cut back by 4 bases and J by 7 bases. The CDR3 sequence is CASSSGGFGYTF. CDR3 nucleotides: TGTGCCAGCAGTTCAGGGGGTTTTGGCTACACCTTC.

The chain has TRBV5-4 and TRBJ2-1; TRBD2 aligns across 7 bases. The ends lost 3 bases at V and 0 bases at J; junction bases unmatched: 3. The CDR3 has 15 amino acids. Germline V gene lookup returns CDR1 SGHNT and CDR2 YYREEE (reference sequence). The CDR3: CASSSAGDSYNEQFF. The CDR3 bases are TGTGCCAGCAGCTCCGCGGGAGACTCCTACAATGAGCAGTTCTTC. The variable domain in full, with the rest retrieved from reference TRBV5-4 and TRBJ2-1, is ETGVTQSPTHLIKTRGQQVTLRCSSQSGHNTVSWYQQALGQGPQFIFQYYREEENGRGNFPPRFSGLQFPNYSSELNVNALELDDSALYLCASSSAGDSYNEQFFGPGTRLTVL.

As to this clonotype: Being one base from a much bigger clone, this may be a read error. The chain is built from TRBV6-5 and TRBJ1-6; D ambiguous. The germline V gene has CDR1 MNHEY and CDR2 SVGAGI. The CDR3 runs to 14 residues. V gave up 2 bases and J gave up 6 bases, with 8 bases separating them. CDR3 sequence reads: CASSYDTPNSPLHF. DNA of the CDR3: TGTGCCAGCAGTTACGATACGCCTAATTCACCCCTCCACTTT.

This clonotype was seen more than once but under ten times. The chain joins TRBV10-1 to TRBJ2-3; D not certain. V gave up 0 bases and J gave up 0 bases, with 4 bases separating them. The CDR3 totals 14 residues. Germline V gene lookup returns CDR1 WNHNN and CDR2 SYGVQD (reference sequence). The CDR3 protein is CASSESTSTDTQYF. The CDR3 DNA is TGCGCCAGCAGTGAGTCCACTAGCACAGATACGCAGTATTTT.

To note about this clonotype: Here the CDR3 omits its conserved ending phenylalanine or tryptophan, so a read error is the likely source. No DNA is shown, since the ends of the CDR3 on it are uncertain; the CDR3 is the one TCRdb lists. The V gene is TRBV11-2, the J gene TRBJ2-1; the DNA was not used to check the table's D call, TRBD2. CDR1 is SGHAT and CDR2 is FQNNGV in the germline V gene. The CDR3 numbers 12 amino acids, ends counted. CDR3 sequence reads: CASSLYGLAGFL.

There are a few counts of this clonotype. This chain links TRBV20-1 with TRBJ2-4; 8 bases align to TRBD1. The CDR3 length is 13 residues. V was clipped by 7 bases and J by 8 bases; unmatched bases: 10. Germline CDR1 DFQATT, CDR2 SNEGSKA (reference sequence). CDR3 DNA sequence: TGCAGTGTCACGGGGGACAGGCTGGACATTCAGTACTTC. It specifies CSVTGDRLDIQYF.

With regard to this clonotype: An end of the junction does not agree with germline; a read error may underlie this. V usage is TRBV29-1 and J usage is TRBJ1-2; no reliable D call. The length of the CDR3 is 14 residues. Per germline, CDR1 SQVTM and CDR2 ANQGSEA. The CDR3 sequence is CNVAGRAKPYGYIF. The CDR3 DNA sequence: TGCAACGTTGCGGGGAGAGCGAAGCCCTATGGCTACATCTTC.

This clonotype was seen more than once but under ten times. A much larger clone lies one base from this, so it may be a read error. The CDR3 end shows no conserved phenylalanine or tryptophan, and so a read error is likely. J is TRBJ2-5 and V is TRBV6-6; 8 bases align to TRBD2. Germline V gene data show CDR1 as MNHNY and CDR2 as SVGAGI (reference sequence). J gave up 4 bases and V 6 bases, and 10 bases lay outside the gene matches. CDR3 length equals 15 residues. The CDR3 sequence: CASRNPPGGIETQYL. CDR3 nucleotides: TGTGCCAGCAGAAACCCCCCGGGGGGGATAGAGACCCAGTACCTC.

A word on this clonotype: The conserved closing phenylalanine or tryptophan is absent in this CDR3, likely reflecting a read error. The chain is built from TRBV6-5 and TRBJ1-6; weak D call: TRBD1 (6 bases). This CDR3 is built from 15 residues. Germline V gene data show CDR1 as MNHEY and CDR2 as SVGAGI. The CDR3 DNA sequence: TGTGTCAGCAGTTACTCAGGCAGGGGTGGATCACCCCTCCACTCT. Translating gives CVSSYSGRGGSPLHS.

This clonotype was counted a single time. Mismatch with germline at one junction end may stem from a read error. V gene TRBV28 combines with J gene TRBJ2-1; D perhaps matches TRBD2 (6 bases). There are 12 residues in the CDR3. Germline CDR1 MDHEN, CDR2 SYDVKM. As DNA, the CDR3 is TGTGCCAGCAGTTTACAGCGGGTTTACCTAGCCTTC. As protein: CASSLQRVYLAF.

This clonotype appeared many times. The chain uses TRBV29-1 and TRBJ2-1; D assignment may be TRBD1 or TRBD2 (5 bases each). Germline V gene data show CDR1 as SQVTM and CDR2 as ANQGSEA. The CDR3 is 14 amino acids. V lost 3 bases and J lost 8, with 17 bases in between. The CDR3, as DNA: TGCAGCGTTGAGACTCGTGGGGGTTATGATGAGCAGTTCTTC. Translation: CSVETRGGYDEQFF.

V gene TRBV7-9 combines with J gene TRBJ2-1; 9 nucleotides align to TRBD2. Unmatched junction bases numbered 14, after V lost 9 bases and J lost 5 bases. Germline lookup yields CDR1 SEHNR and CDR2 FQNEAQ (reference sequence). The CDR3 runs to 16 residues. This CDR3 reads CASSPLQREVHNEQFF. The CDR3 DNA sequence: TGTGCCAGTAGCCCCCTCCAGCGGGAGGTCCACAATGAGCAGTTCTTC.